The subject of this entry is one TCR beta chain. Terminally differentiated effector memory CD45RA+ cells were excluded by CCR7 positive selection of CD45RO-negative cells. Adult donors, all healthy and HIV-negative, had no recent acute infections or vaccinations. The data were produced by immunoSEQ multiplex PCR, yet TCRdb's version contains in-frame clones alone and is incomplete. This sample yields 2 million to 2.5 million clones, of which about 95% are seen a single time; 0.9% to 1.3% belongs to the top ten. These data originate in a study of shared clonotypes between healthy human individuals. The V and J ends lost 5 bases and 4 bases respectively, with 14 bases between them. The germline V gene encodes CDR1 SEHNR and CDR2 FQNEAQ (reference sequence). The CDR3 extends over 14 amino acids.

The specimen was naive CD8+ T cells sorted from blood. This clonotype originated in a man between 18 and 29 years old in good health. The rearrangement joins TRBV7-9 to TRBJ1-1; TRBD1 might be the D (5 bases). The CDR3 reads CASSPTLGVTEAFF. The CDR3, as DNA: TGTGCCAGCAGCCCGACGTTGGGGGTCACTGAAGCTTTCTTT. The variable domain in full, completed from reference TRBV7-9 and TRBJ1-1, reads DTGVSQNPRHKITKRGQNVTFRCDPISEHNRLYWYRQTLGQGPEFLTYFQNEAQLEKSRLLSDRFSAERPKGSFSTLEIQRTEQGDSAMYLCASSPTLGVTEAFFGQGTRLTVV.